This record looks at one T cell receptor (beta chain) sequence and its context. Its antigen remains unidentified. This sample was taken from a study of beta chain features in type 1 diabetes. Regarding the study as a whole: Comparison showed that naive, central memory and Treg TCRB repertoires appeared more similar among patients than among healthy donors. PCR might favor shorter templates, equally in patients and controls.

Per donor, one heparinised blood draw averaged roughly 120 mL. The CDR3 loop spans 13 amino acids. In germline, CDR1 is SGHTA, CDR2 FQGNSA. V dropped 5 bases and J dropped 3; count of bases not matched to a gene: 1. The entirety of the isolated RNA underwent reverse transcription, so expressed TCRB transcripts were sequenced. There were 3.5 million to 4.5 million reads on average in the naive, central memory and regulatory T cell samples. This table comes from immunoSEQ multiplex PCR, and its TCRdb copy is limited to in-frame clones, with some not included. This table has some 220,000 clones, approximately 11% appearing once.

The specimen sequenced was central memory CD4+ T cells from blood. The chain recombines TRBV7-2 with TRBJ2-5, with TRBD1 matching over 9 bases. The sequence came from a young man in good health. CDR3 protein: CASSRDREETQYF. The CDR3 DNA is TGTGCCAGCAGCCGGGACAGGGAAGAGACCCAGTACTTC.